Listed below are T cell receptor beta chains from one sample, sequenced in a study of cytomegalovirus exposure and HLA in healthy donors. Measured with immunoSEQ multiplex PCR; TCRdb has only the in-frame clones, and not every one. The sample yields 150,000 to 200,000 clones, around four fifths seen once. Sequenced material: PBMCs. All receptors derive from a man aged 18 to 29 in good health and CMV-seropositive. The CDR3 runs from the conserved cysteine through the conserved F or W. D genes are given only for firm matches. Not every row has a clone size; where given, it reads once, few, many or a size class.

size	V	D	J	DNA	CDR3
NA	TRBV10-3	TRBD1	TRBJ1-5	TGTGCCATCTTGGGGGACAGGGTAGGCAATCAGCCCCAGCATTTT	CAILGDRVGNQPQHF
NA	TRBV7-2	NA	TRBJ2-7	TGTGCCAGCAGCTTGGGCGCCGGCGGAGGTTTAGGCGAGCAGTACTTC	CASSLGAGGGLGEQYF
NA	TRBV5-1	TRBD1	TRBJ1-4	TGCGCCAGCAGCAGGGGACAGTCTAATGAAAAACTGTTTTTT	CASSRGQSNEKLFF
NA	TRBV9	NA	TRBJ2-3	TGTGCCAGCAGCGTAGGGAGGACTACCCCGGCAGATACGCAGTATTTT	CASSVGRTTPADTQYF
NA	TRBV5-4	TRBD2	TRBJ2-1	TGTGCCAGCAGCCACGGGACTAGCGGGTCCAACCTACCTTACAATGAGCAGTTCTTC	CASSHGTSGSNLPYNEQFF
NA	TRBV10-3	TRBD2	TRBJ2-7	TGTGCCATCAGACCAACTAGCGGGGCCTACGAGCAGTACTTC	CAIRPTSGAYEQYF
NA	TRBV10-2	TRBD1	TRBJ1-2	TGCGCCAGCAGTGAGCTTACAGGACAGGGGAGCGACTATGGCTACACCTTC	CASSELTGQGSDYGYTF
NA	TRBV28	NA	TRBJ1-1	TGTGCCAGCAGTTCCCCACAGGTCCGAAACACTGAAGCTTTCTTT	CASSSPQVRNTEAFF
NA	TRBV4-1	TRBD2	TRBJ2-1	TGCGCCAGCAGCCCCCAGGGGCGAGGACTAGCGGTCCATGAGCAGTTCTTC	CASSPQGRGLAVHEQFF
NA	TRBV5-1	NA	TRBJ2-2	TGCGCCAGCAGCTTGGTAGTAACCGGGGAGCTGTTTTTT	CASSLVVTGELFF
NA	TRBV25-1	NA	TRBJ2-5	TGTGCCAGCAGTGCCGCCGCGCTGGAGACCCAGTACTTC	CASSAAALETQYF
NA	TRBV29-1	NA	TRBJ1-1	TGCAGCGTTGCTAACGGGAACACTGAAGCTTTCTTT	CSVANGNTEAFF
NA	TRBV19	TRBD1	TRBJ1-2	TGTGCCAGTAGTGTCGGGACAGGGTACTATGGCTACACCTTC	CASSVGTGYYGYTF
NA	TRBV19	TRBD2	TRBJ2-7	TGTGCCAGTAGTTATGCGGGAGGGGTTTCCGAGCAGTACTTC	CASSYAGGVSEQYF
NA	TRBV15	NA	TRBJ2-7	TGTGCCACCAGCAGAGATCCCCAGGCTACCTACGAGCAGTACTTC	CATSRDPQATYEQYF
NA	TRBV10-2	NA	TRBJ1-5	TGCGCCAGCAGTGAGTCGAGGCAGGGCCCCCAAGAGCCCCAGCATTTT	CASSESRQGPQEPQHF
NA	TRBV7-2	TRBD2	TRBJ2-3	TGTGCCAGCAGCTCGTCGGACGGGGGGGACACAGATACGCAGTATTTT	CASSSSDGGDTDTQYF
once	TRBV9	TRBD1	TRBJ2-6	TGTGCCAGCAGTGGGGACAGAAACTCTGGGGCCAACGTCCTGACTTTC	CASSGDRNSGANVLTF
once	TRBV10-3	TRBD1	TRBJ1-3	TGTGCCATCAGTGGGCCCACAGGGGGAGGCTCTGGAAACACCATATATTTT	CAISGPTGGGSGNTIYF
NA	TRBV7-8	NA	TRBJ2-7	TGTGCCAGCAGCCGACAGGACAACTCCTACGAGCAGTACTTC	CASSRQDNSYEQYF
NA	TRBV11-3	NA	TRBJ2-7	TGTGCCAGCAGCGGAGGGGACGACGAGCAGTACTTC	CASSGGDDEQYF
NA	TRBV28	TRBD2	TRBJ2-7	TGTGCCAGCAGCCCATTGGGACTAGCGGGAGGCGAGCAGTACTTC	CASSPLGLAGGEQYF
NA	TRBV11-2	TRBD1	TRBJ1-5	TGTGCCAGCAGCCGGACAGGGTTTAATCAGCCCCAGCATTTT	CASSRTGFNQPQHF
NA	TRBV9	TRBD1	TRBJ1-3	TGTGCCAGCAGCGCTGATGGGACAGGTGGAAACACCATATATTTT	CASSADGTGGNTIYF
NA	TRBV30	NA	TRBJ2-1	TGTGCCTGGAGTGCTATCAATGAGCAGTTCTTC	CAWSAINEQFF
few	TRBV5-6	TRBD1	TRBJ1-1	TGTGCCAGCAGCTTGATGGGGACAGTCGGTGAAGCTTTCTTT	CASSLMGTVGEAFF
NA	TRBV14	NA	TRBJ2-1	TGTGCCAGCAGCCAAGGACTCTACCAGTTCTTC	CASSQGLYQFF
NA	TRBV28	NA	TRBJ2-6	TGTGCCAGCAGTTTCCAGGGCTCTGGGGCCAACGTCCTGACTTTC	CASSFQGSGANVLTF
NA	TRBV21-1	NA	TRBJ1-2	TGTGCCAGCAGCAAAGCCGGGGGGCAAGGCTACACCTTC	CASSKAGGQGYTF
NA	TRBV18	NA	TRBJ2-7	TGTGCCAGCTCACCCCCAGGGGTGGAGCAGTACTTC	CASSPPGVEQYF
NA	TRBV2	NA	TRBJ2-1	TGTGCCAGCAGTGAAGTCGGGTTCTACAATGAGCAGTTCTTC	CASSEVGFYNEQFF
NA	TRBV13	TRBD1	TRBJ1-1	TGTGCCAGCAGAGGGACCGGGACAGAGAACACTGAAGCTTTCTTT	CASRGTGTENTEAFF
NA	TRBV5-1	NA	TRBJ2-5	TGCGCCAGCACCACCGTCGGACTACTAGTGAATCAAGAGACCCAGTACTTC	CASTTVGLLVNQETQYF
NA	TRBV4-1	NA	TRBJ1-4	TGCGCCAGCAGCCAAGTGGGCGGGGATGATGAAAAACTGTTTTTT	CASSQVGGDDEKLFF
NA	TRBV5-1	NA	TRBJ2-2	TGCGCCAGCAGCTTGGCCTTTCAGGAAAAAGACACCGGGGAGCTGTTTTTT	CASSLAFQEKDTGELFF
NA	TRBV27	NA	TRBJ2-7	TGTGCCAGCAGAAGTCAGGGTAGTTACGAGCAGTACTTC	CASRSQGSYEQYF
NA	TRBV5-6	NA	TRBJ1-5	TGTGCCAGCAGCTTGGGAGCCAGGGGCCGCAATCAGCCCCAGCATTTT	CASSLGARGRNQPQHF
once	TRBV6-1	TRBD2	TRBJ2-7	TGTGCCAGCAGTGAAGCGCGATGGGGGGGACAGTACTTC	CASSEARWGGQYF
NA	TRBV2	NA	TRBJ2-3	TGTGCCATCCCTGGGCCCGATACGCAGTATTTT	CAIPGPDTQYF
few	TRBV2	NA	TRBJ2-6	TGTGCCAGCAGCCCTAGTGGCTCTGGGGCCAACGTCCTGACTTTC	CASSPSGSGANVLTF
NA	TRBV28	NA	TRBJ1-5	TGTGCCAGCAGTCTAACAGGGAATCAGCCCCAGCATTTT	CASSLTGNQPQHF
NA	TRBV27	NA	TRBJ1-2	TGTGCCAGCAGTTTATCGGGGCAGCGCGGCTACACCTTC	CASSLSGQRGYTF
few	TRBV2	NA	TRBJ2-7	TGTGCCAGCAGACGGGACTACGAGCAGTACTTC	CASRRDYEQYF
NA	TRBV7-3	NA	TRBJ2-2	TGTGCCAGCAGCTTAACGTCGGGCCTAGTGGGGCGTAACACCGGGGAGCTGTTTTTT	CASSLTSGLVGRNTGELFF